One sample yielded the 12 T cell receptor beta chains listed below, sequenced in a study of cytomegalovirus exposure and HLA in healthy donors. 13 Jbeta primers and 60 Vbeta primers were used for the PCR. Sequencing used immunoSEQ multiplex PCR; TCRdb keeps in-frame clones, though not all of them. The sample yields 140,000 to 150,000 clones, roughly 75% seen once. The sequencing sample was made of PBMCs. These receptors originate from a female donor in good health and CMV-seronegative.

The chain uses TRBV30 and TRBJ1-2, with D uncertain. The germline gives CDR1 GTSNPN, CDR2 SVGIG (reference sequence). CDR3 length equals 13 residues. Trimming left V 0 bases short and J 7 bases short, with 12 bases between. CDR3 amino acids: CAWSVDPGGGYTF. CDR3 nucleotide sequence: TGTGCCTGGAGTGTAGATCCGGGAGGTGGCTACACCTTC. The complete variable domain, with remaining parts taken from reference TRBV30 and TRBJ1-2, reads SQTIHQWPATLVQPVGSPLSLECTVEGTSNPNLYWYRQAAGRGLQLLFYSVGIGQISSEVPQNLSASRPQDRQFILSSKKLLLSDSGFYLCAWSVDPGGGYTFGSGTRLTVV.

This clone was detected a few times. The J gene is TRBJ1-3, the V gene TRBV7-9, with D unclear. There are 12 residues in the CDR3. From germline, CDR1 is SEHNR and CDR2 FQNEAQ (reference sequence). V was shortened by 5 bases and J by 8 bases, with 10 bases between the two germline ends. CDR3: CASSALSDTIYF. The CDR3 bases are TGTGCCAGCAGCGCCCTCTCGGACACCATATATTTT. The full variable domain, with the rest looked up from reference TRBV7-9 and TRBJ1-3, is DTGVSQNPRHKITKRGQNVTFRCDPISEHNRLYWYRQTLGQGPEFLTYFQNEAQLEKSRLLSDRFSAERPKGSFSTLEIQRTEQGDSAMYLCASSALSDTIYFGEGSWLTVV.

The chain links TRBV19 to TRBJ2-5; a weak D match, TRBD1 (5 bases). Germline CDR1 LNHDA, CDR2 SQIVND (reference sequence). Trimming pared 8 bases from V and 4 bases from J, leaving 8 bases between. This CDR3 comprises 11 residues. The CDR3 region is CASVQGETQYF. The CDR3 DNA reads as TGTGCCAGTGTCCAGGGAGAGACCCAGTACTTC.

The CDR3 nucleotides are TGTGCCAGCGCCTTCAGAAACTCTGGAAACACCATATATTTT. As protein: CASAFRNSGNTIYF. V gene TRBV28 combines with J gene TRBJ1-3; D gene uncertain. The CDR3 is made up of 14 amino acids. Germline V gives CDR1 MDHEN, CDR2 SYDVKM. The germline V and J ends were trimmed by 8 bases and 0 bases, with 11 bases remaining between them.

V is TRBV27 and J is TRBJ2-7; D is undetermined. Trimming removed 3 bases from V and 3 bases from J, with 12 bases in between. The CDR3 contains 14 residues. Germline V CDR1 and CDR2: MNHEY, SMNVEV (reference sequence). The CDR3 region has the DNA TGTGCCAGCAGTTTGGGCCCTGGGCTCTACGAGCAGTACTTC. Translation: CASSLGPGLYEQYF.

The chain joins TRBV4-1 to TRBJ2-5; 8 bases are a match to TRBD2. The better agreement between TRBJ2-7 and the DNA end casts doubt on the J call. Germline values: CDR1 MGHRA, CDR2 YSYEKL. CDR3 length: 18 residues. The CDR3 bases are TGCGCCAGCAGCCAAGATCCGGGAGGAAGCGGGAGCTCCTACGAGCAGTACTTC. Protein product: CASSQDPGGSGSSYEQYF.

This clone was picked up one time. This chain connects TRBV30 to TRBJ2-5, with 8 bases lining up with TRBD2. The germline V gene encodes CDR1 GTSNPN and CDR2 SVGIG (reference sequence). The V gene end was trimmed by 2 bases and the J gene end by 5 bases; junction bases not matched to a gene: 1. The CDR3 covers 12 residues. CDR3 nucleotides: TGTGCCTGGAGTCGGGGGGGGGAGACCCAGTACTTC. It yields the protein CAWSRGGETQYF.

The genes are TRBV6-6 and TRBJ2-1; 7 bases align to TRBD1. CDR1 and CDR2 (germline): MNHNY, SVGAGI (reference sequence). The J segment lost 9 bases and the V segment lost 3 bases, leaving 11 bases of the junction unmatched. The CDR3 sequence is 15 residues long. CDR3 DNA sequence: TGTGCCAGCAGTTATTCGGACAGGAATCCTGGTGAGCAGTTCTTC. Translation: CASSYSDRNPGEQFF.

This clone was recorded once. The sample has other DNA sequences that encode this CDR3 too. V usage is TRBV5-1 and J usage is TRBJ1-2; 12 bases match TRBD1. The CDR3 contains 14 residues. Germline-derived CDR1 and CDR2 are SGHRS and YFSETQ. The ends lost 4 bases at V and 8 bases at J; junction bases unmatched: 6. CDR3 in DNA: TGCGCCAGCAGCCTGGCCGGGACAGGGGGCGGCTACACCTTC. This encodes CASSLAGTGGGYTF.

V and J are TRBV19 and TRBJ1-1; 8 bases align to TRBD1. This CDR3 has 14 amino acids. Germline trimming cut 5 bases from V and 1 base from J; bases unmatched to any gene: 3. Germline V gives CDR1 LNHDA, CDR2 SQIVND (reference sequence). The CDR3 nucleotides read TGTGCCAGTAGTGTCAGGGGGCGGAACACTGAAGCTTTCTTT. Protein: CASSVRGRNTEAFF.

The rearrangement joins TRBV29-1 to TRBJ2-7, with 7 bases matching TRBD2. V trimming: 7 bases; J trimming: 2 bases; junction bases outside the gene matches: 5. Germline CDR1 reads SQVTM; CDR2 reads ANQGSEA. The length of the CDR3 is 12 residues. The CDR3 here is CSAGTTTYEQYF. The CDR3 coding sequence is TGCAGCGCCGGGACTACGACCTACGAGCAGTACTTC.

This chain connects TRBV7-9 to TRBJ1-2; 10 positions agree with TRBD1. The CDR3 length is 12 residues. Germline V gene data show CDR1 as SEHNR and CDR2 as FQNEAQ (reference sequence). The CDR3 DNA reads TGTTCCCTTTCCGGGACAGGGGATGGCTACACCTTC. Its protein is CSLSGTGDGYTF.